These 30 T cell receptor beta chains were all obtained from the same sample, sequenced in a study of control samples from healthy donors and cancer patients. Here immunoSEQ multiplex PCR was the method, and the copy in TCRdb shows in-frame clones only, minus some. The sample contains tens of thousands of clones, about nine tenths of which appear only once. Sequenced: blood. These receptors all stem from a woman in her seventies in good health.

The rearrangement joins TRBV5-1 to TRBJ1-6; 8 positions match TRBD1. The CDR3 totals 16 residues. Germline assignment: CDR1 SGHRS and CDR2 YFSETQ. J lost 9 bases, V lost 4 bases, and 12 bases had no gene match. This CDR3 is CASSVETGVLGSPLHF. The CDR3 DNA follows: TGCGCCAGCAGCGTAGAGACAGGGGTTTTGGGTTCACCCCTCCACTTT. Using reference TRBV5-1 and TRBJ1-6 for the parts outside the CDR3, the full variable domain is KAGVTQTPRYLIKTRGQQVTLSCSPISGHRSVSWYQQTPGQGLQFLFEYFSETQRNKGNFPGRFSGRQFSNSRSEMNVSTLELGDSALYLCASSVETGVLGSPLHFGNGTRLTVT.

The V gene is TRBV15, the J gene TRBJ2-5; D possibly matches TRBD1 or TRBD2 (5 bases each). V was trimmed by 2 bases and J by 9 bases, leaving 10 bases between them. The germline V gene has CDR1 LNHNV and CDR2 YYDKDF (reference sequence). This CDR3 is 12 amino acids long. The CDR3 sequence is CATSRPRGAQYF. CDR3 nucleotide sequence: TGTGCCACCAGCAGACCTAGAGGGGCCCAGTACTTC.

This clone showed up just a few times. The chain links TRBV6-2 or TRBV6-3 to TRBJ1-1; D ambiguous. Germline CDR1 reads MNHEY; CDR2 reads SVGEGT. This CDR3 spans 15 amino acids. Trimming left V 4 bases short and J 8 bases short, with 20 bases between. CDR3 DNA: TGTGCCAGCAGTTCATCTACAAAGGCGTATGAAGAAGCTTTCTTT. Its translation is CASSSSTKAYEEAFF.

The chain uses TRBV19 and TRBJ2-5, with D perhaps given as TRBD1 or TRBD2 (5 bases each). Between the trimmed V and J ends, which lost 7 bases and 2 bases, there was a span of 14 bases. This CDR3 contains 14 residues. Germline V gene data show CDR1 as LNHDA and CDR2 as SQIVND (reference sequence). The CDR3 loop is CASNPGPGQETQYF. The CDR3 DNA sequence: TGTGCCAGTAACCCGGGACCTGGGCAAGAGACCCAGTACTTC.

This chain links TRBV6-5 with TRBJ1-1; 9 bases agree with TRBD1. With 7 bases clipped from V and 4 bases from J, the junction kept 7 bases outside the gene matches. This CDR3 spans 14 amino acids. Looked up from germline, CDR1 is MNHEY and CDR2 is SVGAGI. The CDR3 spells CASIRTGGITEAFF. As DNA, the CDR3 is TGTGCCAGCATTCGAACAGGGGGCATCACTGAAGCTTTCTTT.

This chain connects TRBV15 to TRBJ2-1; 11 positions agree with TRBD1. CDR1 is LNHNV and CDR2 is YYDKDF in the germline V gene (reference sequence). The CDR3 contains 15 residues. The V segment lost 4 bases and the J segment 3 bases; nucleotides outside the gene matches: 2. The DNA of the CDR3 is TGTGCCACCAGCAAGGGACAGGGGGACTACAATGAGCAGTTCTTC. This codes for CATSKGQGDYNEQFF.

The J gene is TRBJ1-6, the V gene TRBV30; 7 nucleotides agree with TRBD1. V shed 2 bases and J 7 bases; nucleotides not matched to a gene: 2. The CDR3 runs 13 residues. The germline V gene has CDR1 GTSNPN and CDR2 SVGIG (reference sequence). CDR3 residues: CAWSTGVNSPLHF. DNA for the CDR3: TGTGCCTGGAGTACAGGGGTAAATTCACCCCTCCACTTT.

The V call is TRBV5-1, the J call TRBJ2-5; D is possibly TRBD2 (6 bases). CDR1 and CDR2 from the germline V gene are SGHRS and YFSETQ. Trimming took 4 bases from V and 5 from J, leaving 15 bases between them. The CDR3 runs 14 residues. The CDR3 DNA sequence: TGCGCCAGCAGCCATTCGACTAGTAAGGAGACCCAGTACTTC. This translates into CASSHSTSKETQYF.

This chain joins TRBV27 and TRBJ2-1, with D unresolved. Looked up from germline, CDR1 is MNHEY and CDR2 is SMNVEV (reference sequence). V lost 6 bases, J lost 8 bases, and 8 bases lay in between. This CDR3 contains 11 residues. The CDR3, as DNA: TGTGCCAGCAGGCGGCGTGATGAGCAGTTCTTC. The encoded protein is CASRRRDEQFF.

The V and J genes are TRBV7-8 and TRBJ1-2; D gene unclear. The CDR3 is made up of 15 amino acids. Deletions cut 7 bases from V and 0 bases from J, with 15 bases between. Germline V CDR1 and CDR2: SGHVS, FQNEAQ. Here the CDR3 DNA reads TGTGCCAGCACGAACAGTCTTTTAGCTAACTATGGCTACACCTTC. This codes for CASTNSLLANYGYTF.

This rearrangement joins TRBV3-1 (or the pseudogene TRBV3-2) to TRBJ1-1; no definite D call. The CDR3 extends over 13 amino acids. V was pared by 1 base and J by 3 bases, with 6 bases between. The germline V gene encodes CDR1 LGHDT and CDR2 YNNKEL (reference sequence). The DNA for the CDR3 is TGTGCCAGCAGCCAAGTAAGGTACACTGAAGCTTTCTTT. Amino acid sequence: CASSQVRYTEAFF.

This clone was detected only once. The chain carries TRBV5-1 and TRBJ1-4; 7 bases are a match to TRBD1. Germline CDR1 reads SGHRS; CDR2 reads YFSETQ. V trimming: 4 bases; J trimming: 4 bases; junction bases outside the gene matches: 4. The CDR3 is 14 amino acids. DNA of the CDR3: TGCGCCAGCAGCCCGGGACAGTTTAATGAAAAACTGTTTTTT. Protein: CASSPGQFNEKLFF.

V usage is TRBV12-5 and J usage is TRBJ2-1, with TRBD1 matching over 10 bases. The germline V gene encodes CDR1 LGHNT and CDR2 FRNRAP. With 6 bases clipped from V and 3 bases from J, the junction kept 2 bases outside the gene matches. This CDR3 has 14 amino acids. CDR3 amino acids: CASGRTGGYNEQFF. CDR3 in DNA: TGTGCTAGTGGAAGGACAGGGGGCTACAATGAGCAGTTCTTC.

This clone came up once. The chain employs TRBV29-1 and TRBJ1-2, with 8 bases identical to TRBD1. Germline trimming cut 4 bases from V and 8 bases from J; bases unmatched to any gene: 9. The CDR3 length is 13 residues. Germline V gene lookup returns CDR1 SQVTM and CDR2 ANQGSEA. CDR3 DNA: TGCAGCGTTGCGGCAGGGGGCGCGGGAGGCTACACCTTC. It specifies CSVAAGGAGGYTF.

The J gene is TRBJ2-5, the V gene TRBV11-2, with D possibly matching TRBD2 (6 bases). V was trimmed by 4 bases and J by 2 bases, leaving 14 bases between them. Germline V gene lookup returns CDR1 SGHAT and CDR2 FQNNGV. The CDR3 length is 15 residues. CDR3 sequence (DNA): TGTGCCAGCAGCTCAGGCGGGACGCCTCAAGAGACCCAGTACTTC. Encoded protein: CASSSGGTPQETQYF.

The gene calls are TRBV6-4 and TRBJ2-3, with TRBD2 matching over 7 bases. Losses at the gene ends were 2 bases for V and 2 bases for J; bases not matched to a gene: 4. This CDR3 spans 15 amino acids. Germline V gene data show CDR1 as MRHNA and CDR2 as SNTAGT. The CDR3 sequence: CASSDGGGNTDTQYF. The CDR3 bases are TGTGCCAGCAGTGACGGCGGGGGAAACACAGATACGCAGTATTTT.

This clone was detected only once. This CDR3 reads CASSMGLAGINEQFF. The CDR3 DNA follows: TGTGCCAGCAGCATGGGACTAGCGGGGATCAATGAGCAGTTCTTC. V gene TRBV13 combines with J gene TRBJ2-1, with TRBD2 matching 13 bases. CDR3 size: 15 residues. The germline gives CDR1 PRHDT, CDR2 FYEKMQ (reference sequence). The trim removed 5 bases at V and 6 bases at J, leaving 4 bases unmatched.

The chain combines TRBV6-5 with TRBJ1-6; D unclear. CDR3 length equals 14 residues. Germline V gene sequence: CDR1 MNHEY, CDR2 SVGAGI. Trimming took 6 bases from V and 9 from J, leaving 15 bases between them. Here the CDR3 DNA reads TGTGCCAGCAGCGAGGCAGGTTTTAGTTCACCCCTCCACTTT. The encoded protein is CASSEAGFSSPLHF.

The chain employs TRBV5-6 and TRBJ1-2, with D tentatively TRBD1 (6 bases). The CDR3 spans 13 residues. With 4 bases removed from V and 8 bases from J, the gap between germline ends came to 15 bases. The germline V gene encodes CDR1 SGHDT and CDR2 YYEEEE. The CDR3 is CASSPTQGSGYTF. The CDR3 DNA reads TGTGCCAGCAGCCCGACACAGGGATCGGGCTACACCTTC.

The chain uses TRBV7-9 and TRBJ1-1; D is possibly TRBD1 (5 bases). The length of the CDR3 is 13 residues. The V end was cut by 1 base, the J end by 4 bases, with 7 bases between. CDR1 is SEHNR and CDR2 is FQNEAQ in the germline V gene (reference sequence). Here the CDR3 DNA reads TGTGCCAGCAGCTTAGAGGGGCCCACTGAAGCTTTCTTT. This sequence encodes CASSLEGPTEAFF.

This chain links TRBV7-2 with TRBJ1-1; D is possibly TRBD1 (5 bases). CDR1 is SGHTA, CDR2 FQGNSA, per germline. The length of the CDR3 is 13 residues. The germline V and J ends were trimmed by 5 bases and 1 base, with 8 bases remaining between them. CDR3 coding DNA: TGTGCCAGCAGCGCCGACAGGAACACTGAAGCTTTCTTT. This sequence encodes CASSADRNTEAFF. Full variable domain (rest looked up from reference TRBV7-2 and TRBJ1-1): GAGVSQSPSNKVTEKGKDVELRCDPISGHTALYWYRQSLGQGLEFLIYFQGNSAPDKSGLPSDRFSAERTGGSVSTLTIQRTQQEDSAVYLCASSADRNTEAFFGQGTRLTVV.

The V gene is TRBV5-4, the J gene TRBJ1-4; 7 bases are shared with TRBD1. Germline assignment: CDR1 SGHNT and CDR2 YYREEE (reference sequence). V lost 0 bases, J lost 6 bases, and 5 bases stayed unmatched. CDR3 size: 15 residues. The CDR3 is CASSLATGKDEKLFF. The CDR3 bases are TGTGCCAGCAGCTTGGCGACAGGGAAGGATGAAAAACTGTTTTTT.

Only one count was recorded for this clone. The chain is built from TRBV15 and TRBJ2-1; 14 bases align to TRBD2. Germline assignment: CDR1 LNHNV and CDR2 YYDKDF (reference sequence). This CDR3 region has 13 residues. Trimming cost V 3 bases and J 12 bases; bases outside gene matches: 1. CDR3 sequence (DNA): TGTGCCACCAGCAGCGGACTAGCGGGAGGGCAGTTCTTC. It codes for CATSSGLAGGQFF.

This clone occurred once. This chain joins TRBV5-1 and TRBJ1-1; D unresolved. The V gene lost 0 bases and the J gene lost 1 base, with 7 bases spanning the gap. CDR1 SGHRS and CDR2 YFSETQ come from the germline V gene. The CDR3 is made up of 14 amino acids. CDR3 DNA: TGCGCCAGCAGCTTGGAGATAGCGAACACTGAAGCTTTCTTT. It encodes CASSLEIANTEAFF.

The gene calls are TRBV30 and TRBJ2-2; 8 bases line up with TRBD1. The CDR3 loop spans 16 amino acids. Per the germline V gene, CDR1 is GTSNPN and CDR2 is SVGIG (reference sequence). With V trimmed by 5 bases and J by 4 bases, 12 bases remained unmatched. CDR3 coding DNA: TGTGCCTGGGACGACCGGGACAGGAGCCTCACCGGGGAGCTGTTTTTT. Its translation: CAWDDRDRSLTGELFF.

The V and J genes are TRBV4-1 and TRBJ1-2; D is unclear. With 1 base removed from V and 7 bases from J, the gap between germline ends came to 13 bases. The length of the CDR3 is 14 residues. The germline gives CDR1 MGHRA, CDR2 YSYEKL. The CDR3, as DNA: TGCGCCAGCAGCCAAGGGTCCGGGGAGGTTGGCTACACCTTC. Residues: CASSQGSGEVGYTF.

The rearrangement links TRBV19 to TRBJ1-6; tentatively, D is TRBD1 (5 bases). V was clipped by 6 bases and J by 8 bases, with 17 bases between them. The germline gives CDR1 LNHDA, CDR2 SQIVND (reference sequence). This CDR3 is 15 amino acids long. The CDR3: CASRRRGTPYSPLHF. Written as DNA, the CDR3 is TGTGCCAGTAGACGACGGGGGACGCCCTATTCACCCCTCCACTTT. Full variable domain (outside the CDR3, taken from reference TRBV19 and TRBJ1-6): DGGITQSPKYLFRKEGQNVTLSCEQNLNHDAMYWYRQDPGQGLRLIYYSQIVNDFQKGDIAEGYSVSREKKESFPLTVTSAQKNPTAFYLCASRRRGTPYSPLHFGNGTRLTVT.

The chain recombines TRBV2 with TRBJ2-1, with D possibly matching TRBD2 (5 bases). The CDR3 length is 15 residues. Per the germline V gene, CDR1 is SNHLY and CDR2 is FYNNEI. The V gene lost 6 bases and the J gene lost 10 bases, with 22 bases spanning the gap. The CDR3 loop is CASSTLFRGGQEQFF. Here the CDR3 DNA reads TGTGCCAGCAGCACCCTATTCCGGGGTGGGCAGGAGCAGTTCTTC.

This sequence joins TRBV28 and TRBJ1-1; D uncertain. With 6 bases removed from V and 4 bases from J, the gap between germline ends came to 15 bases. Germline-derived CDR1 and CDR2 are MDHEN and SYDVKM. The CDR3 contains 14 residues. CDR3 DNA: TGTGCCAGCAGAACGTCTTTGAGTGGCACTGAAGCTTTCTTT. Amino acids: CASRTSLSGTEAFF.

The chain recombines TRBV7-6 with TRBJ1-1; D call uncertain. The V end was cut by 1 base, the J end by 11 bases, with 11 bases between. Looked up from germline, CDR1 is SGHVS and CDR2 is FNYEAQ. This CDR3 has 12 residues. The CDR3 region has the DNA TGTGCCAGCAGCTTAGATGGGCGGGAGGCTTTCTTT. It encodes CASSLDGREAFF.